A selection of T cell receptor beta chains follows, all from one sample in a study of T cell repertoires in cytomegalovirus infection. Each CDR3 protein gets one entry after TCRdb re-called the reads with MiXCR. The sample consists of around 280,000 distinct CDR3 sequences, roughly 13% of them appearing once. Input material: PBMCs. Receptors originate from a human donor in good health (CMV status not recorded). Some clones in this sample may be carry-over from other donors' samples. Both conserved end residues are part of each CDR3. The D gene is left open where the match is weak. Clone size is shown for a subset of rows, as once, few, many or a class of expanded clone.

J: TRBJ2-2
size: -
V: TRBV5-1
D: -
DNA: TGCGCCAGCAGCTCGGAGGGCTTCGGGGAGCTGTTTTTT
CDR3: CASSSEGFGELFF

J: TRBJ1-1
size: many
V: TRBV6-2/TRBV6-3
D: TRBD1
DNA: TGTGCCAGCAGTTACGGACAGGGGCTTAAAGCTTTCTTT
CDR3: CASSYGQGLKAFF

J: TRBJ2-7
size: -
V: TRBV20-1
D: TRBD1
DNA: TGCAGTGCTCCGCGACAGGGTTTGTACGAGCAGTACTTC
CDR3: CSAPRQGLYEQYF

J: TRBJ2-1
size: -
V: TRBV20-1
D: TRBD2
DNA: TGCAGTGCTCCCGGACTAGTACTAGGCTACAATGAGCAGTTCTTC
CDR3: CSAPGLVLGYNEQFF

J: TRBJ1-1
size: few
V: TRBV28
D: -
DNA: TGTGCCAGCAGTTTGCTGGGCATGAACACTGAAGCTTTCTTT
CDR3: CASSLLGMNTEAFF

J: TRBJ2-7
size: -
V: TRBV29-1
D: -
DNA: TGCAGCGTTGCTAACTCCTACGAGCAGTACTTC
CDR3: CSVANSYEQYF

J: TRBJ1-2
size: many
V: TRBV7-9
D: -
DNA: TGTGCCAGCAGCTTAGATCCCACGGGGCATGGCTACACCTTC
CDR3: CASSLDPTGHGYTF

J: TRBJ2-7
size: few
V: TRBV29-1
D: TRBD2
DNA: TGCAGCGTATTTTTAGCGGGACGCGAGCAGTACTTC
CDR3: CSVFLAGREQYF

J: TRBJ1-5
size: -
V: TRBV5-5
D: -
DNA: TGTGCCAGCAGCTTGGAGGCAGGAAGAAATCAGCCCCAGCATTTT
CDR3: CASSLEAGRNQPQHF

J: TRBJ2-2
size: many
V: TRBV6-6
D: -
DNA: TGTGCCAGCAGCCCCACGCTCTACACCGGGGAGCTGTTTTTT
CDR3: CASSPTLYTGELFF

J: TRBJ2-2
size: -
V: TRBV2
D: -
DNA: TGTGCCAGCAGCGCCGGGACACACACCGGGGAGCTGTTTTTT
CDR3: CASSAGTHTGELFF

J: TRBJ1-1
size: many
V: TRBV29-1
D: -
DNA: TGCAGCGTTGAAGATGACGGTGAAGCTTTCTTT
CDR3: CSVEDDGEAFF

J: TRBJ2-1
size: -
V: TRBV7-3
D: TRBD2
DNA: TGTGCCAGCAGCTTGAGCGGGGGTGAGATCAATGAGCAGTTCTTC
CDR3: CASSLSGGEINEQFF

J: TRBJ1-2
size: few
V: TRBV29-1
D: -
DNA: TGCAGCGCCGAACAAGGGTGGTATGGCTACACCTTC
CDR3: CSAEQGWYGYTF

J: TRBJ2-7
size: many
V: TRBV7-2
D: -
DNA: TGTGCCAGCAGCTCATACCGAGGACATTACGAGCAGTACTTC
CDR3: CASSSYRGHYEQYF

J: TRBJ2-3
size: many
V: TRBV7-2
D: -
DNA: TGTGCCAGCAGCTCAGGAGAAAGCACAGATACGCAGTATTTT
CDR3: CASSSGESTDTQYF

J: TRBJ2-6
size: many
V: TRBV27
D: -
DNA: TGTGCCAGCAGTTCCGCCCGGGACTCTCCTTCTGGGGCCAACGTCCTGACTTTC
CDR3: CASSSARDSPSGANVLTF

J: TRBJ2-7
size: many
V: TRBV7-9
D: TRBD2
DNA: TGTGCCAGCAGCTCGCGGGGGGTTGGTGACGAGCAGTACTTC
CDR3: CASSSRGVGDEQYF

J: TRBJ1-6
size: few
V: TRBV12-3/TRBV12-4
D: -
DNA: TGTGCCAGCAGTTTAGGGGACGGCAATTCACCCCTCCACTTT
CDR3: CASSLGDGNSPLHF

J: TRBJ1-5
size: few
V: TRBV4-2
D: TRBD1
DNA: TGTGCCAGCAGACCACAGGGGAGCAATCAGCCCCAGCATTTT
CDR3: CASRPQGSNQPQHF

J: TRBJ2-1
size: -
V: TRBV5-6
D: -
DNA: TGTGCCAGCAGCTCCAAAAGGACAGCTAACAATGAGCAGTTCTTC
CDR3: CASSSKRTANNEQFF

J: TRBJ2-7
size: few
V: TRBV20-1
D: -
DNA: TGCAGTGCTAGGCCCCCCCGGAGCTCCTACGAGCAGTACTTC
CDR3: CSARPPRSSYEQYF

J: TRBJ1-2
size: once
V: TRBV27
D: TRBD1
DNA: TGTGCCAGCAGTAACGGACAGGGGCATGGCTACACCTTC
CDR3: CASSNGQGHGYTF

J: TRBJ2-3
size: few
V: TRBV7-9
D: -
DNA: TGTGCCAGCAGCCCCCTAAAAGGAGCCGCAGTTACGCAGTATTTT
CDR3: CASSPLKGAAVTQYF

J: TRBJ2-5
size: many
V: TRBV19
D: -
DNA: TGTGCCAGTGGTAACAGAGGGGAGACCCAGTACTTC
CDR3: CASGNRGETQYF

J: TRBJ1-2
size: -
V: TRBV20-1
D: -
DNA: TGCAGTGCTAGAGATTGGGGCAGGCAAGGCTACACCTTC
CDR3: CSARDWGRQGYTF

J: TRBJ2-5
size: -
V: TRBV7-3
D: -
DNA: TGTGCCAGCAGCTCGACAGGTTCGGGGGAGACCCAGTACTTC
CDR3: CASSSTGSGETQYF

J: TRBJ2-3
size: -
V: TRBV6-2/TRBV6-3
D: -
DNA: TGTGCCAGCAGAGGCCGGGCTTTCTTCACAGATACGCAGTATTTT
CDR3: CASRGRAFFTDTQYF

J: TRBJ2-2
size: -
V: TRBV5-3
D: -
DNA: TGTGCCAGCAGCTTGGGCGGGGGCCTCACCGGGGAGCTGTTTTTT
CDR3: CASSLGGGLTGELFF

J: TRBJ1-4
size: many
V: TRBV7-9
D: -
DNA: TGTGCCAGCAGCTTACGAAATTCGGATGAAAAACTGTTTTTT
CDR3: CASSLRNSDEKLFF

J: TRBJ1-2
size: many
V: TRBV7-2
D: -
DNA: TGTGCCAGCAGCTTAGGGCCAAACTATGGCTACACCTTC
CDR3: CASSLGPNYGYTF

J: TRBJ1-1
size: many
V: TRBV2
D: TRBD1
DNA: TGTGCCAGCAGCCGGACAGGGAACACTGAAGCTTTCTTT
CDR3: CASSRTGNTEAFF

J: TRBJ1-2
size: few
V: TRBV6-1
D: -
DNA: TGTGCCAGCACCCCCTCGAGTAGGGGCAGGCGAGCTAACTATGGCTACACCTTC
CDR3: CASTPSSRGRRANYGYTF

J: TRBJ2-7
size: many
V: TRBV6-2/TRBV6-3
D: TRBD2
DNA: TGTGCCAGCAGTTATATTAAAAAGGGACTAGCGGATCTCAATTCCTACGAGCAGTACTTC
CDR3: CASSYIKKGLADLNSYEQYF

J: TRBJ1-4
size: few
V: TRBV29-1
D: -
DNA: TGCAGCGTATCCTTGGGCCTCGGTGGGGGGAAACTGTTTTTT
CDR3: CSVSLGLGGGKLFF

J: TRBJ2-7
size: few
V: TRBV29-1
D: -
DNA: TGCAGCGCTGCAGGAGGTCCCTACGAGCAGTACTTC
CDR3: CSAAGGPYEQYF

J: TRBJ2-7
size: -
V: TRBV7-9
D: -
DNA: TGTGCCAGCAGCTTAGAAGTTAGTAGCTACGAGCAGTACTTC
CDR3: CASSLEVSSYEQYF

J: TRBJ2-7
size: -
V: TRBV4-3
D: TRBD2
DNA: TGCGCCTGCAGCCAAGATTTTGGGACTAGCGGGATGGGGCAGTACTTC
CDR3: CACSQDFGTSGMGQYF

J: TRBJ1-5
size: few
V: TRBV7-6
D: -
DNA: TGTGCCAGCAGCTGTGGACTACCAGCGAATGATAGCAATCAGCCCCAGCATTTT
CDR3: CASSCGLPANDSNQPQHF

J: TRBJ1-6
size: few
V: TRBV20-1
D: -
DNA: TGCAGTGCTACACAAACAGGGCTCGACACGACACCCCTCCACTTT
CDR3: CSATQTGLDTTPLHF

J: TRBJ2-7
size: once
V: TRBV25-1
D: -
DNA: TGTGCCAGCAGTGAAGGGGGTGGGGTCTACGAGCAGTACTTC
CDR3: CASSEGGGVYEQYF

J: TRBJ2-5
size: many
V: TRBV27
D: -
DNA: TGTGCCAGCAGTCCCCTTGGGCAGGGATCTAAAGAGACCCAGTACTTC
CDR3: CASSPLGQGSKETQYF

J: TRBJ2-1
size: few
V: TRBV18
D: -
DNA: TGTGCCAGCTCACCACTCGCCGGCGGAGAGCAGTTCTTC
CDR3: CASSPLAGGEQFF

J: TRBJ2-7
size: -
V: TRBV11-1
D: TRBD1
DNA: TGTGCCAGCAGCTTTTCCGGGACAGAGGCTACCGAGCAGTACTTC
CDR3: CASSFSGTEATEQYF

J: TRBJ2-3
size: -
V: TRBV12-3/TRBV12-4
D: TRBD2
DNA: TGTGCCACCTCCGCTAGCGGGGGCGCCTCTTTCACAGATACGCAGTATTTT
CDR3: CATSASGGASFTDTQYF

J: TRBJ1-1
size: few
V: TRBV25-1
D: TRBD1
DNA: TGTGCCAGCAGTGAGGGGACAGGACGGAACACTGAAGCTTTCTTT
CDR3: CASSEGTGRNTEAFF

J: TRBJ1-2
size: -
V: TRBV29-1
D: TRBD1
DNA: TGCAGCGTTGAGACAGGGCTTAGGGGGGGCTACACCTTC
CDR3: CSVETGLRGGYTF

J: TRBJ1-5
size: few
V: TRBV29-1
D: TRBD1
DNA: TGCAGCGTTAGTACAGGGGAACAGCCCCAGCATTTT
CDR3: CSVSTGEQPQHF

J: TRBJ2-2
size: -
V: TRBV6-6
D: TRBD1
DNA: TGTGCCACCTTTGGGGACAGGACATCTAACACCGGGGAGCTGTTTTTT
CDR3: CATFGDRTSNTGELFF

J: TRBJ1-5
size: many
V: TRBV28
D: -
DNA: TGTGCCAGCAGTCAACCTAGCAGGGATCAAGGGCATTTT
CDR3: CASSQPSRDQGHF

J: TRBJ2-2
size: -
V: TRBV6-2/TRBV6-3
D: TRBD1
DNA: TGTGCCAGCAGGACGGACAGGGCCACCGGGGAGCTGTTTTTT
CDR3: CASRTDRATGELFF

J: TRBJ2-3
size: few
V: TRBV11-3
D: -
DNA: TGTGCCAGCAGCTTAGAATCCGGGACGGCGACAGATACGCAGTATTTT
CDR3: CASSLESGTATDTQYF

J: TRBJ2-1
size: -
V: TRBV24-1
D: -
DNA: TGTGCCACCAGTTACCCGAGGAGCTCCTACAAGGAGCAGTTCTTC
CDR3: CATSYPRSSYKEQFF

J: TRBJ2-7
size: many
V: TRBV6-2/TRBV6-3
D: -
DNA: TGTGCCAGCAGTCAGGGACACGAGCAGTACTTC
CDR3: CASSQGHEQYF

J: TRBJ1-6
size: many
V: TRBV10-3
D: TRBD1
DNA: TGTGCCATCAGCAACAGCGACAGGGATGGCTATAATTCACCCCTCCACTTT
CDR3: CAISNSDRDGYNSPLHF

J: TRBJ2-5
size: many
V: TRBV28
D: -
DNA: TGTGCCAGCAGTCTTGTCATTGCCGGAATTGGCCAAGAGACCCAGTACTTC
CDR3: CASSLVIAGIGQETQYF

J: TRBJ2-2
size: -
V: TRBV28
D: -
DNA: TGTGCCAGCAGTTTTAGGGATTCCGGGGAGCTGTTTTTT
CDR3: CASSFRDSGELFF